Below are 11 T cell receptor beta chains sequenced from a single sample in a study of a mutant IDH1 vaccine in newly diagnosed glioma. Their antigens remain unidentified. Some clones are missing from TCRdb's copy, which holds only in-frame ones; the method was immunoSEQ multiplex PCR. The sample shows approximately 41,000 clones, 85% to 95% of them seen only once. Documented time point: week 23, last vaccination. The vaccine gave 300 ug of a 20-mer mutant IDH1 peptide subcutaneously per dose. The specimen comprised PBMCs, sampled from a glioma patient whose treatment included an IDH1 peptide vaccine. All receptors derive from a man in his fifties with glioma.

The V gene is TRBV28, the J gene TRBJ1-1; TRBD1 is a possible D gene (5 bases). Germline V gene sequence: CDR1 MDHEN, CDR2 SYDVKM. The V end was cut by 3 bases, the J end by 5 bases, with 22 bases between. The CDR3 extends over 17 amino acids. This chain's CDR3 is CASSLSGAQRWRTEAFF. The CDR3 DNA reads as TGTGCCAGCAGTTTGTCTGGGGCTCAAAGGTGGAGGACTGAAGCTTTCTTT. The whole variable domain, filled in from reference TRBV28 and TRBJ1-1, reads DVKVTQSSRYLVKRTGEKVFLECVQDMDHENMFWYRQDPGLGLRLIYFSYDVKMKEKGDIPEGYSVSREKKERFSLILESASTNQTSMYLCASSLSGAQRWRTEAFFGQGTRLTVV.

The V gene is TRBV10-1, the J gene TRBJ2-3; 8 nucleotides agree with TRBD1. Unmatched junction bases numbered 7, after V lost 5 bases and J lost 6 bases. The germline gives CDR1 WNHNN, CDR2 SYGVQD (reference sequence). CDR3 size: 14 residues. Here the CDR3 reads CASSLDREIDTQYF. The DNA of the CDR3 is TGCGCCAGCAGTTTGGACAGGGAGATCGATACGCAGTATTTT.

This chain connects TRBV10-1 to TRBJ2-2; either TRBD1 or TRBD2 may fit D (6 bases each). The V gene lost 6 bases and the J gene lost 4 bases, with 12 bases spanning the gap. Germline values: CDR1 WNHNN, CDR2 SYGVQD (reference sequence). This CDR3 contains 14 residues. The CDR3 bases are TGCGCCAGCAGCGGTGGGGGGCGCACCGGGGAGCTGTTTTTT. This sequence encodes CASSGGGRTGELFF.

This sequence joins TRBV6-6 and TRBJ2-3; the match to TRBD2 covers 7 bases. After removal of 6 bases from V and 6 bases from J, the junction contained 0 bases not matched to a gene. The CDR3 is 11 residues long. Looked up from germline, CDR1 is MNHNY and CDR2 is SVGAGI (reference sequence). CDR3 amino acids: CASRAGDTQYF. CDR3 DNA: TGTGCCAGCAGAGCGGGGGATACGCAGTATTTT.

The CDR3 loop is CSAGGQFF. Written as DNA, the CDR3 is TGCAGCGCGGGAGGGCAGTTCTTC. The rearrangement joins TRBV29-1 to TRBJ2-1; 7 bases align to TRBD2. The germline CDR1 and CDR2 sequences are SQVTM and ANQGSEA. V dropped 7 bases and J dropped 12; count of bases not matched to a gene: 0. This CDR3 region has 8 residues.

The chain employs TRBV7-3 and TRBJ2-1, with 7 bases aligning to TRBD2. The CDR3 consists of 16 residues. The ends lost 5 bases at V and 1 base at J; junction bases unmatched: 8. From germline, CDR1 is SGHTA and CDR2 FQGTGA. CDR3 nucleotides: TGTGCCAGCAGCCCCCAGGGCGGGAGATCCTACAATGAGCAGTTCTTC. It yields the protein CASSPQGGRSYNEQFF.

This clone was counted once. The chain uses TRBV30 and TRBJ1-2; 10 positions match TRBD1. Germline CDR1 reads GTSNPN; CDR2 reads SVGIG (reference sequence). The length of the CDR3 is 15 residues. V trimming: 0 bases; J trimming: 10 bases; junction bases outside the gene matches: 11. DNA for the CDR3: TGTGCCTGGAGTGTAAACTTTCCCGGGACAGGGGACTACACCTTC. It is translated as CAWSVNFPGTGDYTF.

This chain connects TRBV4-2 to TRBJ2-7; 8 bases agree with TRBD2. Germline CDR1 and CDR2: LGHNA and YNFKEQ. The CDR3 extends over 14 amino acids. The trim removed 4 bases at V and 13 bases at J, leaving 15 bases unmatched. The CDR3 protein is CASSPERTSHTYYF. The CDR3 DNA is TGTGCCAGCAGCCCCGAAAGGACTAGCCACACCTATTACTTC.

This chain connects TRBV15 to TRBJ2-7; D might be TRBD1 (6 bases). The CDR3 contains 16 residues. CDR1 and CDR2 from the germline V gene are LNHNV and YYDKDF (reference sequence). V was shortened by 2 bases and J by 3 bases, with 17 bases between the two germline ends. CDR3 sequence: CATSRQNRVDYYEQYF. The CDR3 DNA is TGTGCCACCAGCAGACAAAACAGGGTAGACTACTACGAGCAGTACTTC.

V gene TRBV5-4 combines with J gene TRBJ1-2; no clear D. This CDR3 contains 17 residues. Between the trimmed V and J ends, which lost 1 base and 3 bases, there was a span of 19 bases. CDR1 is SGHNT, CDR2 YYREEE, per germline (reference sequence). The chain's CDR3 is CASSLRPRHTSDYGYTF. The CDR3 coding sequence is TGTGCCAGCAGCTTGAGGCCCAGGCACACATCCGACTATGGCTACACCTTC.

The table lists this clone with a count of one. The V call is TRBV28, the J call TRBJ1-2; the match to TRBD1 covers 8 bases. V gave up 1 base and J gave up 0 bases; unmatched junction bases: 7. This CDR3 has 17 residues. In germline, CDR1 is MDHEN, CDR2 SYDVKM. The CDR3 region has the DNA TGTGCCAGCAGTTTATCAGGACAGGGCCTCTCTAACTATGGCTACACCTTC. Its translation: CASSLSGQGLSNYGYTF.